Here is one T cell receptor beta chain with its context. Germline lookup yields CDR1 SQVTM and CDR2 ANQGSEA. The CDR3 totals 15 residues. V shed 7 bases, J shed 4 bases, and the junction held 14 bases outside the gene matches. cDNA reverse transcribed from extracted RNA served as the sequencing template. The method was immunoSEQ multiplex PCR; TCRdb's version includes in-frame clones alone and lacks a portion of them. The sample records around 120,000 clones, roughly 50% being singletons. The sample originates from a study of CD8+ T cells in alopecia areata. The TCR originated in a human donor with alopecia areata. What was sequenced was NKG2D-low CD8+ T cells sorted from blood. V gene TRBV29-1 combines with J gene TRBJ1-1, with 8 bases matching TRBD1. In nucleotides, the CDR3 is TGCAGCGCCTATGGGCCCTTGGACAGGGCCACTGAAGCTTTCTTT. Residues: CSAYGPLDRATEAFF. The full variable domain, in which reference TRBV29-1 and TRBJ1-1 provide the parts outside the CDR3, is SAVISQKPSRDICQRGTSLTIQCQVDSQVTMMFWYRQQPGQSLTLIATANQGSEATYESGFVIDKFPISRPNLTFSTLTVSNMSPEDSSIYLCSAYGPLDRATEAFFGQGTRLTVV.